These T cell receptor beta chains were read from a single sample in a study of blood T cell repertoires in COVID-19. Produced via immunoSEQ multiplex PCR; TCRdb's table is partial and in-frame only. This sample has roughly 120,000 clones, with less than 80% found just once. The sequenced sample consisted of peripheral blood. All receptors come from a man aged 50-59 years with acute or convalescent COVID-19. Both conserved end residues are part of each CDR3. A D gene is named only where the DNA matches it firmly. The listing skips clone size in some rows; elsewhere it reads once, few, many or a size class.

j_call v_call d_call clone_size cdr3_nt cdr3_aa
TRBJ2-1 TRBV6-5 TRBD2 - TGTGCCAGCAGTTACAGTTCTAGCGGGCCTAACAATGAGCAGTTCTTC CASSYSSSGPNNEQFF
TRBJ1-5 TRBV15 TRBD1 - TGTGCCACCAAAGAAGGGGGACAGCCCAATCAGCCCCAGCATTTT CATKEGGQPNQPQHF
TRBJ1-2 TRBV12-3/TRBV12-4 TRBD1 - TGTGCCAGCAGCAAGGGACAGGTGTATAGCTACACCTTC CASSKGQVYSYTF
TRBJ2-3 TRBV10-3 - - TGTGCCATCAGAGCGAGCCAGGGGCCAGATACGCAGTATTTT CAIRASQGPDTQYF
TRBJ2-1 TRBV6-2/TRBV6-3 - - TGTGCCAGCAGTCAACAGGGAAATGAGCAGTTCTTC CASSQQGNEQFF
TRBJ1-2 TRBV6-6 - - TGTGCCACTACCGCAGGGAACTATGGCTACACCTTC CATTAGNYGYTF
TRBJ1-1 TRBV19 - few TGTGCCAGTAGTATTGGTTACGGGTCTGTGGGTGAAGCTTTCTTT CASSIGYGSVGEAFF
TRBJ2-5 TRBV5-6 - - TGTGCCAGCAGCTTGCGGGGCCAAGAGACCCAGTACTTC CASSLRGQETQYF
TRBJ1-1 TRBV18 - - TGTGCCAGCTCCACGGGGAGGGCCGCTTTCTTT CASSTGRAAFF
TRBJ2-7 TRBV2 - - TGTGCCAGCAGCCCGAGGGACAAGACCTACGAGCAGTACTTC CASSPRDKTYEQYF
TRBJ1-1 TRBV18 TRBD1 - TGTGCCAGCTCACCCGGACAGGGGGCAGAAGCTTTCTTT CASSPGQGAEAFF
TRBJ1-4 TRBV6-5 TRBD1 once TGTGCCAGCACTCCTGGACAGGGTGGGGAAAAACTGTTTTTT CASTPGQGGEKLFF
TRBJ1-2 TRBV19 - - TGTGCCAGTAGTGGACAGTACCCTGGCTACACCTTC CASSGQYPGYTF
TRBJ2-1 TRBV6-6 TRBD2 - TGTGCCAGCAAGCCCAGCGGGGGCAATGAGCAGTTCTTC CASKPSGGNEQFF
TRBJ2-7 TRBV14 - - TGTGCCAGCAGCCAAGATCCGCGGATACCCTACGAGCAGTACTTC CASSQDPRIPYEQYF
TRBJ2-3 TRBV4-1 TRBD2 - TGCGCCAGCAGCCAGCGGGCTAGCGGGAGTAGGGCAGATACGCAGTATTTT CASSQRASGSRADTQYF
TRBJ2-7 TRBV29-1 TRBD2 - TGCAGCGGTGAAGCGGGAGGGGGGGAGCAGTACTTC CSGEAGGGEQYF
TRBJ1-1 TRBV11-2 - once TGTGCCAGCAGCTTAGGGCAGTTTAACACTGAAGCTTTCTTT CASSLGQFNTEAFF
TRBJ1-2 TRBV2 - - TGTGCCAGCACCCAAGGTCGGGGTTGGGGCTACACCTTC CASTQGRGWGYTF
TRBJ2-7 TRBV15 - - TGTGCCACCAGCAGAGATATAGGCGGTTACGAGCAGTACTTC CATSRDIGGYEQYF